This entry lists 13 T cell receptor beta chains sequenced from one sample in a study of cytomegalovirus exposure and HLA in healthy donors. PCR used 60 Vbeta primers and 13 Jbeta primers. The method was immunoSEQ multiplex PCR; TCRdb's version includes in-frame clones alone and lacks a portion of them. Of 200,000 to 250,000 clones listed, about four fifths were seen once; the top ten hold 2.9%. Material for sequencing was PBMCs. Receptors were obtained from a man younger than 45 in good health and CMV-seronegative.

The J gene is TRBJ1-1, the V gene TRBV7-6; TRBD1 matches 7 bases. V shed 4 bases, J shed 3 bases, and the junction held 8 bases outside the gene matches. Germline CDR1 is SGHVS and CDR2 is FNYEAQ. The CDR3 runs 15 residues. The CDR3 DNA sequence: TGTGCCAGCAGCTCGGGACAGATAAGGGACACTGAAGCTTTCTTT. Translation gives CASSSGQIRDTEAFF.

The chain links TRBV6-5 to TRBJ1-2; 9 nucleotides align to TRBD1. The germline V gene encodes CDR1 MNHEY and CDR2 SVGAGI. This CDR3 contains 14 residues. V shed 6 bases and J 3 bases; nucleotides not matched to a gene: 5. The CDR3 nucleotides are TGTGCCAGCAGGAGGGACAGGGCGGACTATGGCTACACCTTC. It is translated as CASRRDRADYGYTF.

The V call is TRBV27, the J call TRBJ2-7; 8 positions agree with TRBD2. The germline V gene encodes CDR1 MNHEY and CDR2 SMNVEV (reference sequence). This CDR3 has 14 amino acids. V trimming: 8 bases; J trimming: 3 bases; junction bases outside the gene matches: 9. CDR3: CASAPGGVVYEQYF. CDR3 DNA: TGTGCCAGCGCACCGGGAGGGGTAGTCTACGAGCAGTACTTC.

This sequence joins TRBV7-2 and TRBJ2-7; TRBD1 matches at 10 bases. The germline V gene encodes CDR1 SGHTA and CDR2 FQGNSA. Losses at the gene ends were 1 base for V and 3 bases for J; bases not matched to a gene: 3. This CDR3 is 15 amino acids long. DNA of the CDR3: TGTGCCAGCAGCTTAGGGGGGACAGGGGTCTACGAGCAGTACTTC. It translates to CASSLGGTGVYEQYF. The variable domain in full, with the rest retrieved from reference TRBV7-2 and TRBJ2-7, is GAGVSQSPSNKVTEKGKDVELRCDPISGHTALYWYRQSLGQGLEFLIYFQGNSAPDKSGLPSDRFSAERTGGSVSTLTIQRTQQEDSAVYLCASSLGGTGVYEQYFGPGTRLTVT.

The table lists this clone with a few counts. This chain joins TRBV6-5 and TRBJ2-1; 15 bases align to TRBD2. V lost 5 bases, J lost 9 bases, and 5 bases stayed unmatched. This CDR3 has 15 amino acids. Germline CDR1 and CDR2: MNHEY and SVGAGI. CDR3 in amino acids: CASSRTSGGASEQFF. DNA for the CDR3: TGTGCCAGCAGTCGGACTAGCGGGGGGGCTAGTGAGCAGTTCTTC.

This clone was seen a few times. The chain couples TRBV27 to TRBJ2-1; D is possibly TRBD2 (6 bases). V lost 2 bases and J lost 12, with 11 bases in between. The germline V gene encodes CDR1 MNHEY and CDR2 SMNVEV (reference sequence). The length of the CDR3 is 12 residues. The CDR3 spells CASSLSGGTQFF. The CDR3 region has the DNA TGTGCCAGCAGTTTAAGTGGAGGGACGCAGTTCTTC.

J is TRBJ2-5 and V is TRBV2, with 10 bases lining up with TRBD1. This CDR3 spans 14 amino acids. Trimming took 6 bases from V and 5 from J; bases not matched to a gene: 6. CDR1 SNHLY and CDR2 FYNNEI come from the germline V gene. The CDR3, as DNA: TGTGCCAGCAGGGGGGACAGGGGATGGGAGACCCAGTACTTC. Its protein is CASRGDRGWETQYF.

The gene calls are TRBV6-5 and TRBJ1-5; 10 bases fit TRBD1. Germline-derived CDR1 and CDR2 are MNHEY and SVGAGI. This CDR3 has 15 amino acids. J was trimmed by 7 bases and V by 0 bases; bases with no gene match: 3. The CDR3 reads CASSYSRDRGQPQHF. Here the CDR3 DNA reads TGTGCCAGCAGTTACTCCCGGGACAGGGGACAGCCCCAGCATTTT.

The chain recombines TRBV7-9 with TRBJ1-5; no firm D call. Trimming pared 5 bases from V and 5 bases from J, leaving 7 bases between. The CDR3 is 12 residues long. In germline, CDR1 is SEHNR, CDR2 FQNEAQ (reference sequence). The CDR3 DNA sequence: TGTGCCAGCAGCAGAGTCGATCAGCCCCAGCATTTT. Translating gives CASSRVDQPQHF.

This chain uses TRBV19 with TRBJ2-3; D possibly corresponds to TRBD2 (5 bases). CDR3 length: 12 residues. The V gene's germline CDR1 is LNHDA and CDR2 SQIVND (reference sequence). Trimming stripped 3 bases from V and 5 bases from J, with 6 bases between. CDR3 bases: TGTGCCAGTAGTATTCGGGGAGATACGCAGTATTTT. Protein product: CASSIRGDTQYF.

This clone was seen more than once but under ten times. The rearrangement joins TRBV6-1 to TRBJ2-7, with TRBD1 identical over 9 bases. Trimming cost V 5 bases and J 5 bases; bases outside gene matches: 10. The CDR3 length is 15 residues. Germline assignment: CDR1 MNHNS and CDR2 SASEGT. CDR3 residues: CASSFTNRGPHEQYF. CDR3 coding DNA: TGTGCCAGCAGTTTCACAAACAGGGGGCCCCACGAGCAGTACTTC.

The chain joins TRBV5-8 to TRBJ1-2; D not certain. Germline loops: CDR1 SGHTS, CDR2 YDEGEE. V was shortened by 4 bases and J by 5 bases, with 12 bases between the two germline ends. The length of the CDR3 is 13 residues. The CDR3 DNA reads TGTGCCAGCAGCCCGGGTCTGAAATATGGCTACACCTTC. As protein: CASSPGLKYGYTF. The entire variable domain, with the rest obtained from reference TRBV5-8 and TRBJ1-2, is as follows: EAGVTQSPTHLIKTRGQQATLRCSPISGHTSVYWYQQALGLGLQFLLWYDEGEERNRGNFPPRFSGRQFPNYSSELNVNALELEDSALYLCASSPGLKYGYTFGSGTRLTVV.

This clone was seen once. This chain links TRBV19 with TRBJ2-7; D may be TRBD1 (5 bases). Germline V gene sequence: CDR1 LNHDA, CDR2 SQIVND (reference sequence). The CDR3 runs to 16 residues. Trimming took off 5 bases at V and 5 bases at J, with 22 bases between the two ends. Here the CDR3 DNA reads TGTGCCAGTAGTTCCTCCTCCCGCAGGGTTGGAGACGAGCAGTACTTC. Translation gives CASSSSSRRVGDEQYF.